Below, one T cell receptor (beta chain) is given with its context. This clone is characterized as medium-sized (0.01 to 0.1%). Its antigen is currently not known. No much larger clonotype is one base removed from it; base qualities were not supplied. CDR1 and CDR2 (LGHNA, YSLEER) derive from the germline V gene. The CDR3 goes from the cysteine to the phenylalanine over 16 residues. CDR3 DNA only is kept here, 48 bases in frame from base 1. V is cut by 0 bases and J by 2 bases, and the space between the germline ends is 14 bases. This sample is part of a study of blood T cell repertoires in COVID-19 (dated by TCRdb to the early 2020s). In terms of the full investigation: Samples from collaborators originated in the United States, Italy and Spain and spanned both the acute and convalescent phases of COVID-19. The material from the prospective study consisted of cDNA or gDNA derived from T cells, B-cell-depleted T cells, or PBMCs. Deeply sampled blood TCRbeta repertoires from subjects exposed to, actively infected with, or recovered from COVID-19 were included in the dataset. The repertoires were released in a freely available public database intended as a resource for research on the immune response to SARS-CoV-2. Samples came from the ongoing ImmuneRACE study (first 160 participants) plus 1,254 subjects from 6 global collaborators. Nearly every sample came with metadata listing a de-identified subject ID, COVID-19 status, age in years and sex. Where HLA class I and class II types were available, the types were taken from metadata supplied by the sample provider, not from assay-based typing.

The immunoSEQ Assay, a bias-controlled multiplex PCR, was used to amplify TCRbeta CDR3 regions from genomic DNA. In the paper's pipeline: The number of nucleated cells in each sample was estimated from the amplification of reference gene primers within the assay. Sequence reads were collapsed and filtered to measure the absolute abundance of every unique TCRbeta CDR3 rearrangement. For each sample, productive Simpson clonality was calculated by taking the square root of Simpson's diversity index across productive rearrangements. TCRdb obtained this table from immuneACCESS and retained in-frame rearrangements with V and J assigned. These tables miss some clones; where compared with another copy, unresolved V genes account for less than half of the shortfall, and the remainder is unexplained. Clone size and V and J calls were adopted from that table, with D and trimming inferred from the DNA. Counted in this sample were about 80,000 clones; around four fifths of them appeared once. The biggest ten clones account for 35% to 40% of the sample.

The paper's findings and limits, for the study overall: The quantity of clinical and demographic metadata differed by source and by participant and was supplied without curation.

Each collaborating institution followed its own protocols to collect whole blood in K2EDTA tubes. For TCRbeta analysis, collaborators shipped samples as frozen whole blood, isolated PBMCs, or DNA extracted from either of those sample types. The V and J segments used are TRBV4-3 and TRBJ2-7; the D gene remains uncertain. The specimen sequenced was peripheral blood. The sequence derives from a man at least 80 years old with active or convalescent COVID-19. For the CDR3, the sequence is CASSQEIGFTAYEQYF. DNA sequence: TGCGCCAGCAGCCAAGAAATCGGGTTCACCGCCTACGAGCAGTACTTC.